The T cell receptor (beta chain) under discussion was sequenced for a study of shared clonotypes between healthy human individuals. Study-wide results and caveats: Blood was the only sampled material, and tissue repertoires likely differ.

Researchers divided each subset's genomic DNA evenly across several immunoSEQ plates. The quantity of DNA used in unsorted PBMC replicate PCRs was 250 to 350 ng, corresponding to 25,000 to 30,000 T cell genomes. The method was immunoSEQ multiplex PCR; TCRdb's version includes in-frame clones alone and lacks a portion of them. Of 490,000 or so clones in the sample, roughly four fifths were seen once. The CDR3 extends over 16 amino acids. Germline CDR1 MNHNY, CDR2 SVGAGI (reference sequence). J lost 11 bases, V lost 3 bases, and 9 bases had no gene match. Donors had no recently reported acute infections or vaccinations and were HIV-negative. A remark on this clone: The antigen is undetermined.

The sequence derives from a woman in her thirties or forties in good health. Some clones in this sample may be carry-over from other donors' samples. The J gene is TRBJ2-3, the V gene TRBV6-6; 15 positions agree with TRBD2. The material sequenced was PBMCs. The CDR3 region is CASSYSGLAGGPLQYF. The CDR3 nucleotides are TGTGCCAGCAGTTATTCCGGACTAGCGGGAGGGCCTTTGCAGTATTTT.